These 11 T cell receptor beta chains originate from one sample sequenced in a study of T cell clonality in common variable immunodeficiency (dated by TCRdb to 2014 to 2015). The study at large found these results: CVID TCRbeta sequences reportedly showed fewer deletions and N-nucleotide insertions and lacked highly modified clones with 13 or more V deletions.

No antigens are known for them. The library came from the immunoSEQ multiplex PCR assay. TCRdb retrieved this table from immuneACCESS and kept in-frame rearrangements only. Not all clones are present; in checked studies, unresolved V genes account for under half, and no reason is known for the remainder. This sample has about 26,000 clones in the table, none counted a single time. Of the sample, 3% to 4.5% falls within the top ten clones. Sequencing input: peripheral blood mononuclear cells. The origin of the receptors is a human donor with common variable immunodeficiency.

Many counts were recorded for this clone. The DNA ends 3 residues before the CDR3 does, and the rest of the CDR3 is filled in from the germline J gene. The chain carries TRBV18 and TRBJ1-1; unclear D gene. The CDR3 is 12 residues long. The ends were cut back, 2 bases at V and 4 bases at J, with 5 bases in the middle. From germline, CDR1 is KGHSH and CDR2 LQKENI. CDR3 DNA, as far as it was read: TGTGCCAGCTCACCAGGGCTCACTGAA. Its translation is CASSPGLTE. The full CDR3 protein is CASSPGLTEAFF.

A note on this clone: The DNA ends 3 residues before the CDR3 does, and the rest of the CDR3 is filled in from the germline J gene. The V gene is TRBV7-3, the J gene TRBJ2-1; weak D call: TRBD2 (5 bases). Trimming left V 3 bases short and J 6 bases short, with 9 bases between. The CDR3 runs to 13 residues. The germline V gene has CDR1 SGHTA and CDR2 FQGTGA. The CDR3 sequence: CASSFGLRNEQFF. Incomplete CDR3 DNA: TGTGCCAGCAGCTTCGGACTGCGCAATGAG.

The table lists this clone with many counts. Incomplete CDR3 DNA: TGTGCCAGCAGCTTGGAACTAGCGGGAAATACG. Its protein is CASSLELAGNT. The CDR3, in full, reads CASSLELAGNTQYF. The chain combines TRBV5-4 with TRBJ2-3; 10 bases map to TRBD2. Sequencing ends 3 residues short of the CDR3 end; the germline J gene provides the rest. Germline V gives CDR1 SGHNT, CDR2 YYREEE (reference sequence). The CDR3 has 14 amino acids. Unmatched junction bases numbered 2, after V lost 0 bases and J lost 7 bases.

In its sample, this clone is medium-sized. The sequence runs out 3 residues before the end of the CDR3; the remainder is reconstructed from the germline J gene. V is TRBV5-1 and J is TRBJ2-7; TRBD1 matches at 7 bases. CDR3 length: 15 amino acids. Germline loops: CDR1 SGHRS, CDR2 YFSETQ. V lost 4 bases to trimming and J lost 4 bases; unmatched junction nucleotides: 11. The DNA read from the CDR3 is TGCGCCAGCAGCAGGACAGGTACCTTCGGATACGAG. Protein product: CASSRTGTFGYE. In full, the CDR3 reads CASSRTGTFGYEQYF.

This clone turned up a few times. The CDR3 extends 3 residues past the end of the read, so its final part is completed from the germline J gene. The chain links TRBV20-1 to TRBJ2-1, with D possibly TRBD2 on 6 matching bases. V lost 4 bases and J lost 3, with 13 bases in between. Germline-derived CDR1 and CDR2 are DFQATT and SNEGSKA (reference sequence). This CDR3 has 14 amino acids. Partial CDR3 DNA: TGCAGTGCTACCGTCCCGCGGGGCTACAATGAG. This translates into CSATVPRGYNE. The full-length CDR3 reads as CSATVPRGYNEQFF.

This clone came up many times. Here the CDR3 reads CSAGRTGGNTGELFF. The part of the CDR3 DNA that was read is TGCAGCGCCGGTAGGACAGGGGGGAACACCGGGGAG. This rearrangement joins TRBV29-1 to TRBJ2-2; 10 bases line up with TRBD1. Coverage ceases 3 residues before the CDR3 finishes, and the germline J gene fills in the end. Germline trimming cut 7 bases from V and 1 base from J; bases unmatched to any gene: 6. Looked up from germline, CDR1 is SQVTM and CDR2 is ANQGSEA. The CDR3 contains 15 residues.

This clone was recorded a few times. The read gets to within 3 residues of the CDR3 end, and the germline J gene fills in the rest. This rearrangement joins TRBV7-3 to TRBJ2-2; D gene uncertain. This CDR3 contains 14 residues. The V gene's germline CDR1 is SGHTA and CDR2 FQGTGA. The V end lost 3 bases, the J end lost 5 bases, and 10 bases lay between the germline ends. Incomplete CDR3 DNA: TGTGCCAGCAGCTTTGGGCAGTTAACCGGGGAG. Translating gives CASSFGQLTGE. The entire CDR3 reads CASSFGQLTGELFF.

As to this clone: The read gets to within 3 residues of the CDR3 end, and the germline J gene fills in the rest. The chain uses TRBV6-1 and TRBJ2-5; 7 nucleotides line up with TRBD1. CDR1 and CDR2 from the germline V gene are MNHNS and SASEGT. The trim removed 1 base at V and 7 bases at J, leaving 6 bases unmatched. The CDR3 totals 14 residues. The sequenced part of the CDR3 DNA is TGTGCCAGCAGTGAAGTATGGCCAGGGGGGACC. Its protein is CASSEVWPGGT. The CDR3 as a whole reads CASSEVWPGGTQYF.

CDR3 bases read: TGTGCCAGCTCACCACAGGCCTCCTACGAG. Encoded protein: CASSPQASYE. The entire CDR3 sequence reads CASSPQASYEQYF. This chain joins TRBV18 and TRBJ2-7; no definite D call. Read coverage stops 3 residues before the CDR3 terminus; the germline J gene supplies the remainder. The CDR3 runs 13 residues. CDR1 and CDR2 from the germline V gene are KGHSH and LQKENI. Trimming left V 1 base short and J 0 bases short, with 4 bases between.

This clone was detected a few times. The DNA ends 3 residues before the CDR3 does, and the rest of the CDR3 is filled in from the germline J gene. V and J are TRBV7-6 and TRBJ1-2, with 7 bases fitting TRBD1. The germline V gene encodes CDR1 SGHVS and CDR2 FNYEAQ. The CDR3 runs 12 residues. CDR3 DNA, as far as it was read: TGTGCCAGCAGGCAGCCGGGACAGGGC. Translation gives CASRQPGQG. The entire CDR3 sequence reads CASRQPGQGYTF.

At least ten counts were recorded for this clone. The read ends 3 residues early relative to the CDR3; the germline J gene fills the gap. The rearrangement uses TRBV19 and TRBJ1-1, with 8 positions matching TRBD1. J was trimmed by 6 bases and V by 4 bases; bases with no gene match: 4. Looked up from germline, CDR1 is LNHDA and CDR2 is SQIVND (reference sequence). The CDR3 runs 13 residues. The sequenced part of the CDR3 DNA is TGTGCCAGTAGTAGCCGGGACAGGTCTGAA. Its protein is CASSSRDRSE. The entire CDR3 sequence reads CASSSRDRSEAFF.